Listed here are 18 T cell receptor beta chains from one sample, sequenced in a study of identical twins. MiXCR, run by TCRdb on the 5' RACE reads, gives a single entry per CDR3 protein. The sample holds some 790,000 distinct CDR3 sequences, over 15% seen once. This sample was also put to use in a study of T cells expressing NK-cell markers.

Specimen: PBMCs. These receptors were obtained from a woman aged 18 to 35 in good health.

DNA for the CDR3: TGCGCCAGCAAGGGGGCTATTACGGAAAAACTGTTTTTT. It yields the protein CASKGAITEKLFF. The chain recombines TRBV4-3 with TRBJ1-4; 7 bases map to TRBD1. The trim removed 7 bases at V and 8 bases at J, leaving 7 bases unmatched. The CDR3 is 13 residues long. CDR1 and CDR2 (germline): LGHNA, YSLEER.

This clonotype was seen once. V is TRBV7-6 and J is TRBJ2-1; D perhaps matches TRBD1 (5 bases). CDR3 size: 18 residues. Trimming left V 1 base short and J 3 bases short, with 19 bases between. Per germline, CDR1 SGHVS and CDR2 FNYEAQ. The CDR3 is CASSLVGAGLRNYNEQFF. The CDR3 DNA is TGTGCCAGCAGCTTAGTAGGCGCAGGGCTCCGAAACTACAATGAGCAGTTCTTC.

This clonotype was counted between two and nine times. The junction departs from the called germline gene at one end, perhaps through a read error. This chain links TRBV9 with TRBJ1-1; D gene uncertain. CDR1 SGDLS and CDR2 YYNGEE come from the germline V gene. This CDR3 has 15 amino acids. CDR3 residues: CASSVDPGLMTGAFF. The DNA of the CDR3 is TGTGCCAGCAGCGTAGACCCAGGCCTAATGACTGGAGCTTTCTTT.

This clonotype appeared a few times. V usage is TRBV4-3 and J usage is TRBJ2-5, with TRBD2 matching over 8 bases. The germline V gene encodes CDR1 LGHNA and CDR2 YSLEER. Trimming took 5 bases from V and 4 from J; bases not matched to a gene: 3. This CDR3 is 13 amino acids long. CDR3 amino acids: CASSALAGETQYF. The CDR3 nucleotides read TGCGCCAGCAGCGCTCTAGCGGGAGAGACCCAGTACTTC.

The rearrangement joins TRBV12-3 or TRBV12-4 to TRBJ2-7, with 10 bases lining up with TRBD2. This CDR3 spans 17 amino acids. V shed 0 bases, J shed 0 bases, and the junction held 5 bases outside the gene matches. As DNA, the CDR3 is TGTGCCAGCAGTTTAGCCGGACTAGCGGAGAGCTCCTACGAGCAGTACTTC. Translation: CASSLAGLAESSYEQYF.

This clonotype turned up a few times. The V and J genes are TRBV9 and TRBJ2-2; unclear D gene. The CDR3 covers 17 residues. Trimming shortened V by 3 bases and J by 2 bases, and 17 bases separated the two germline ends. Germline CDR1 SGDLS, CDR2 YYNGEE. In DNA, the CDR3 is TGTGCCAGCAGCGCAGACGCAAGAGTCCGAAACACCGGGGAGCTGTTTTTT. It codes for CASSADARVRNTGELFF. Full variable domain (outside the CDR3, taken from reference TRBV9 and TRBJ2-2): DSGVTQTPKHLITATGQRVTLRCSPRSGDLSVYWYQQSLDQGLQFLIQYYNGEERAKGNILERFSAQQFPDLHSELNLSSLELGDSALYFCASSADARVRNTGELFFGEGSRLTVL.

The table lists this clonotype with a few counts. This rearrangement joins TRBV15 to TRBJ1-2, with a tentative D call TRBD1 (5 bases). The CDR3 consists of 15 residues. V lost 0 bases and J lost 5, with 13 bases in between. Germline-derived CDR1 and CDR2 are LNHNV and YYDKDF (reference sequence). The chain's CDR3 is CATSRDPGTEYGYTF. DNA of the CDR3: TGTGCCACCAGCAGAGACCCGGGGACGGAGTATGGCTACACCTTC.

This clonotype was detected ten times or more. The V gene is TRBV6-1, the J gene TRBJ2-3; 7 bases are shared with TRBD2. The CDR3 sequence is 13 residues long. The V segment lost 6 bases and the J segment 4 bases; nucleotides outside the gene matches: 4. The germline V gene has CDR1 MNHNS and CDR2 SASEGT. In nucleotides, the CDR3 is TGTGCCAGCAGCAGCGGGGTGGCAGATACGCAGTATTTT. Translated: CASSSGVADTQYF.

This clonotype was seen more than once but under ten times. This chain uses TRBV5-1 with TRBJ2-1; D not resolved. The CDR3 loop spans 11 amino acids. V lost 2 bases and J 8 bases, leaving 5 bases between the germline ends. The germline V gene has CDR1 SGHRS and CDR2 YFSETQ. This CDR3 reads CASSFQDEQFF. Written as DNA, the CDR3 is TGCGCCAGCAGCTTCCAGGATGAGCAGTTCTTC.

The V gene is TRBV12-3 or TRBV12-4, the J gene TRBJ1-2; D is perhaps TRBD1 (5 bases). The CDR3 is made up of 14 amino acids. The V and J ends lost 6 bases and 4 bases respectively, with 15 bases between them. The CDR3 loop is CASRRSGRTYGYTF. In DNA, the CDR3 is TGTGCCAGCAGACGGTCAGGGAGGACCTATGGCTACACCTTC.

The V call is TRBV20-1, the J call TRBJ2-7; perhaps TRBD2 as D (5 bases). Germline V gene lookup returns CDR1 DFQATT and CDR2 SNEGSKA (reference sequence). The CDR3 spans 15 residues. V lost 0 bases and J 1 base, leaving 13 bases between the germline ends. CDR3 sequence: CSARDQTGSSYEQYF. The CDR3 DNA follows: TGCAGTGCTAGAGATCAGACGGGGTCATCCTACGAGCAGTACTTC.

The chain joins TRBV11-2 to TRBJ2-7; D is undetermined. Germline CDR1 SGHAT, CDR2 FQNNGV. V was shortened by 5 bases and J by 0 bases, with 17 bases between the two germline ends. CDR3 length equals 16 residues. Here the CDR3 reads CASSRHGRFTSYEQYF. The DNA of the CDR3 is TGTGCCAGCAGCCGCCATGGTAGGTTCACCTCCTACGAGCAGTACTTC.

This clonotype has more than one count but fewer than ten. The CDR3 nucleotides are TGTGCCAGCTCATCGGGCATCTCGGACACCGGGGAGCTGTTTTTT. Its translation: CASSSGISDTGELFF. The rearrangement joins TRBV18 to TRBJ2-2; D is uncertain. The ends were cut back, 5 bases at V and 3 bases at J, with 13 bases in the middle. In germline, CDR1 is KGHSH, CDR2 LQKENI. The CDR3 totals 15 residues.

The chain uses TRBV28 and TRBJ2-1; possibly TRBD2 for D (5 bases). Trimming removed 2 bases from V and 5 bases from J, with 13 bases in between. CDR1 is MDHEN, CDR2 SYDVKM, per germline. The CDR3 loop spans 15 amino acids. CDR3 DNA: TGTGCCAGCAGTTTAGCGGGCCTTTATAACAATGAGCAGTTCTTC. It translates to CASSLAGLYNNEQFF.

This clonotype was counted once. The J gene is TRBJ2-7, the V gene TRBV15; tentative D call: TRBD2 (5 bases). V dropped 1 base and J dropped 5 bases, with 9 bases sitting between them. This CDR3 is 13 amino acids long. Per germline, CDR1 LNHNV and CDR2 YYDKDF (reference sequence). The CDR3 nucleotides read TGTGCCACCAGCAGAGGACGAGGGAACGAGCAGTACTTC. Translated, it gives CATSRGRGNEQYF.

V gene TRBV4-3 combines with J gene TRBJ2-4; D is possibly TRBD2 (6 bases). CDR3 length equals 13 residues. CDR1 LGHNA and CDR2 YSLEER come from the germline V gene. Trimming stripped 8 bases from V and 9 bases from J, with 17 bases between. Here the CDR3 reads CASGLQEGTIQYF. CDR3 bases: TGCGCCAGCGGACTCCAGGAGGGAACCATTCAGTACTTC.

A few counts support this clonotype. This chain joins TRBV2 and TRBJ2-1; 8 nucleotides match TRBD2. The V and J ends lost 6 bases and 8 bases, in that order; junction bases with no gene match: 9. The CDR3 has 14 amino acids. Germline V gene lookup returns CDR1 SNHLY and CDR2 FYNNEI. In DNA form, the CDR3 reads TGTGCCAGCAGCCCAAACGGGGGGGAGGATGAGCAGTTCTTC. Its protein is CASSPNGGEDEQFF.

This clonotype has just a few counts. J is TRBJ2-5 and V is TRBV6-1; a weak D match, TRBD1 (5 bases). Germline V gene lookup returns CDR1 MNHNS and CDR2 SASEGT. CDR3 length equals 14 residues. The V and J ends lost 6 bases and 3 bases respectively, with 14 bases between them. The CDR3 region is CASRPPQGKETQYF. CDR3 coding DNA: TGTGCCAGCAGACCTCCTCAGGGAAAAGAGACCCAGTACTTC.